A selection of T cell receptor beta chains follows, all from one sample in a study of T cell changes during pregnancy in multiple sclerosis. Profiling relied on immunoSEQ multiplex PCR, and the TCRdb table lists in-frame clones only, not all of them. The sample contains 55,000 to 70,000 clones, around 91% of which appear only once. The sample in question was peripheral blood, obtained in the third trimester of pregnancy. Every receptor here comes from a female donor in good health, enrolled as a control in a pregnancy study. Both conserved end residues are part of each CDR3. The order of the fields is D gene, CDR3 length, J gene, clone size, V gene, CDR3 protein, CDR3 DNA. D genes are given only for firm matches. Clone size is stated in some rows and not others, as once, few, many or a class when expanded.

- 15 TRBJ1-2 once TRBV6-5 CASSYKGERNYGYTF TGTGCCAGCAGTTATAAGGGAGAACGTAACTATGGCTACACCTTC
TRBD2 16 TRBJ2-3 - TRBV5-4 CASSLAGGGAGDTQYF TGTGCCAGCAGCTTGGCCGGCGGGGGGGCGGGAGATACGCAGTATTTT
TRBD2 17 TRBJ2-3 - TRBV7-9 CASSLRLAGATRDTQYF TGTGCCAGCAGCTTAAGGCTAGCGGGGGCCACGCGAGATACGCAGTATTTT
- 14 TRBJ1-2 - TRBV7-3 CASSLMGGIGGYTF TGTGCCAGCAGCTTAATGGGAGGGATCGGTGGCTACACCTTC
- 15 TRBJ1-3 - TRBV5-1 CASSEVGGSGNTIYF TGCGCCAGCAGCGAAGTCGGGGGCTCTGGAAACACCATATATTTT
TRBD1 15 TRBJ1-5 - TRBV19 CASSIGDRVNEPQHF TGTGCCAGTAGTATAGGCGACAGGGTCAATGAGCCCCAGCATTTT
- 16 TRBJ2-1 - TRBV9 CASSVERQGLNNEQFF TGTGCCAGCAGCGTAGAGAGGCAGGGGCTCAACAATGAGCAGTTCTTC
TRBD1 14 TRBJ1-4 once TRBV5-1 CASSLGTGSEKLFF TGCGCCAGCAGCTTGGGGACAGGGTCTGAAAAACTGTTTTTT
- 16 TRBJ1-4 - TRBV4-3 CASSQDLGTTNEKLFF TGCGCCAGCAGCCAAGATCTCGGGACAACTAATGAAAAACTGTTTTTT
- 15 TRBJ2-2 - TRBV10-2 CASAGSGGATGELFF TGCGCCAGCGCCGGGAGTGGGGGGGCTACCGGGGAGCTGTTTTTT
- 17 TRBJ1-6 - TRBV27 CASSRQFSIAYNSPLHF TGTGCCAGCAGTCGACAGTTCTCTATTGCGTATAATTCACCCCTCCACTTT
TRBD1 17 TRBJ1-6 - TRBV28 CASSPRLGQSNNSPLHF TGTGCCAGCAGTCCCCGGTTGGGACAGTCAAATAATTCACCCCTCCACTTT
- 15 TRBJ2-3 - TRBV10-3 CAIRYGGSSTDTQYF TGTGCCATCAGGTACGGAGGCTCTAGCACAGATACGCAGTATTTT
- 14 TRBJ2-7 - TRBV11-2 CASRRGQFPYEQYF TGTGCCAGCAGACGCGGACAGTTCCCCTACGAGCAGTACTTC
- 16 TRBJ2-2 - TRBV11-2 CASSLETGSNTGELFF TGTGCCAGCAGCTTAGAAACAGGGTCGAACACCGGGGAGCTGTTTTTT
- 14 TRBJ2-3 - TRBV4-2 CASSLGQITDTQYF TGTGCCAGCAGCCTCGGACAGATCACAGATACGCAGTATTTT
TRBD1 15 TRBJ1-1 - TRBV7-3 CASSLRQGSNTEAFF TGTGCCAGCAGCCTCCGACAGGGTTCGAACACTGAAGCTTTCTTT
- 15 TRBJ2-7 - TRBV11-2 CASSPRASGIYEQYF TGTGCCAGCAGCCCCAGGGCGAGTGGCATCTACGAGCAGTACTTC
TRBD1 15 TRBJ1-2 few TRBV11-2 CASNQPGTGAYGYTF TGTGCCAGCAATCAACCCGGGACAGGGGCCTATGGCTACACCTTC
- 16 TRBJ2-3 - TRBV19 CASTPTRAGSTDTQYF TGTGCCAGTACCCCTACCCGGGCAGGGAGCACAGATACGCAGTATTTT
- 16 TRBJ2-4 - TRBV6-6 CASTTAGDFAKNIQYF TGTGCCAGCACTACCGCAGGGGATTTTGCCAAAAACATTCAGTACTTC
TRBD1 13 TRBJ2-2 few TRBV4-2 CASTQGETGELFF TGTGCCAGCACACAGGGGGAGACCGGGGAGCTGTTTTTT
TRBD1 14 TRBJ1-1 medium-sized TRBV30 CAWNPGQKIPEAFF TGTGCCTGGAACCCGGGACAGAAAATCCCTGAAGCTTTCTTT
- 15 TRBJ1-2 - TRBV30 CAWSGQSNVASVYTF TGTGCCTGGAGTGGACAGTCAAATGTTGCGAGTGTCTACACCTTC
- 14 TRBJ1-1 - TRBV28 CASRPPGHGTEAFF TGTGCCAGCAGACCTCCGGGACACGGGACTGAAGCTTTCTTT
- 15 TRBJ1-6 - TRBV4-3 CASSQAHNEGLPLHF TGCGCCAGCAGCCAAGCCCACAATGAGGGACTACCCCTCCACTTT
TRBD2 15 TRBJ2-1 - TRBV7-9 CASSSGTSGGTEQFF TGTGCCAGCAGCTCTGGGACTAGCGGGGGGACTGAGCAGTTCTTC
- 12 TRBJ1-2 - TRBV5-5 CASSLTDYGYTF TGTGCCAGCAGCCTGACAGACTATGGCTACACCTTC
TRBD2 15 TRBJ2-1 - TRBV7-6 CASSFSGGPYNEQFF TGTGCCAGCAGCTTTAGCGGGGGGCCCTACAATGAGCAGTTCTTC
TRBD1 16 TRBJ1-5 - TRBV6-5 CASSYSGQGSNQPQHF TGTGCCAGCAGTTACTCGGGACAGGGAAGCAATCAGCCCCAGCATTTT
- 14 TRBJ1-1 - TRBV11-2 CASSLPEQDTEAFF TGTGCCAGCAGCTTACCTGAGCAGGACACTGAAGCTTTCTTT